This T cell receptor (beta chain) came from a study of T cell responses to AZD1222 COVID-19 vaccine (dated by TCRdb to the early 2020s). Regarding the complete study: Because spike-specific TCR depth and breadth did not differ between the two schedules, AZD1222 recipients who got a second dose at roughly 4 weeks were pooled with those who got a second dose at roughly 12 weeks. TCR sequencing was performed for about 240 trial participants, of whom about 200 were given two doses of AZD1222 and some 26 were given two doses of MenACWY control vaccine. Enrollment into the trials was organized by age into subgroups of 18-55, 56-69 and 70-plus years, and those subgroups contained approximately 150, 30 and 60 TCR-sequenced participants, respectively. Results the study describes overall, beyond this receptor: Participants were mostly white British and included more females than males, and it was suggested by the authors that clonal diversity may have been underestimated. Nearly half of unique spike-specific TCRs reportedly recognized epitopes outside regions mutated in the B.1.351 and B.1.1.7 variants. Conclusions about previously exposed vaccinees are limited because only a handful of AZD1222 recipients were SARS-CoV-2 seropositive at baseline. The 56-69-year group was small, and its depth increase did not reach significance, likely because of low power. CD4 TCRs associated with the vaccine covered the entire spike protein, and the dominant responses were in regions 160-218 and 743-854. Because no day 14 peak-response samples were available, the repertoires could be characterized only after the peak T cell response. After two AZD1222 doses, both the breadth and the depth of spike-specific TCRs were significantly higher than at day 0 and than in MenACWY recipients.

This clone occurred many times. It lacks a known antigen. Base-call qualities are not available, and no considerably larger clone is one nucleotide away. The CDR3 regions of human TCRbeta chains were analyzed by immunosequencing. The paper's processing steps were these. TCRs in the repertoires were compared against a reference library of SARS-CoV-2-specific TCRs that had been generated with the MIRA antigen-specificity platform. Breadth was defined as the fraction of unique TCRs that were SARS-CoV-2-associated. Depth was defined as the fraction of total T cells that were SARS-CoV-2-associated. Using the MIRA data, every spike-specific TCR was mapped to the spike region that the TCR reacted to and assigned to either a CD4 or a CD8 class. Log10-transformed breadth and depth values were compared by one-way ANOVA with Sidak's multiple comparisons tests. TCRdb re-hosts the immuneACCESS table, in-frame sequences only. Its copies lack some clones; in the studies checked, an unresolved V gene accounts for under half of them, and the cause for the rest is not known. Clone size and the V and J calls come from that table; the DNA yielded D and trimming. A total of 95,000 to 150,000 clones appear in this sample, around 92% of them only once. 13% to 15% of the sample comes from the top ten.

Reading the germline V gene gives CDR1 SGDLS and CDR2 YYNGEE. For this chain, trimming is 4 bases at the V end and 1 base at the J end, and the number of junction bases without a gene match is 8. The CDR3 spans 16 residues, from the cysteine through the phenylalanine. This entry keeps only the CDR3 DNA: 48 bases, framed from base 1. This specimen's time point label, per the study, means: baseline before first vaccination. Samples from vaccinated people were obtained from the UK trials COV001 and COV002, which included a single-blind randomized controlled phase 2/3 trial of AZD1222 (ChAdOx1 nCoV-19) in healthy adults. For TCRbeta chain sequencing, PBMC samples from trial participants were taken at day 0 and at day 28 after the second dose.

This receptor was obtained from an adult in good health. The rearrangement joined TRBV9 to TRBJ2-5; 9 middle bases align to TRBD2. The material was peripheral blood, obtained on day 0 of AZD1222 vaccination. The nucleotide sequence reads TGTGCCAGCAGCCTCCGACTAGCGGAGTTCCAAGAGACCCAGTACTTC. It is translated as CASSLRLAEFQETQYF. The reference TRBV9 and TRBJ2-5 proteins fill in what lies around the CDR3, so the full variable domain reads DSGVTQTPKHLITATGQRVTLRCSPRSGDLSVYWYQQSLDQGLQFLIQYYNGEERAKGNILERFSAQQFPDLHSELNLSSLELGDSALYFCASSLRLAEFQETQYFGPGTRLLVL.